The 20 T cell receptor beta chains presented below share a single source sample, sequenced in a study of blood T cell repertoires in COVID-19. TCRdb's copy holds only in-frame clones and misses some; the assay was immunoSEQ multiplex PCR. The table includes some 50,000 clones, approximately 91% detected once. The specimen sequenced was peripheral blood. These receptors were obtained from a woman aged 70-85 years with active COVID-19.

The chain couples TRBV28 to TRBJ2-7, with 11 nucleotides matching TRBD2. This CDR3 region has 15 residues. The germline V gene encodes CDR1 MDHEN and CDR2 SYDVKM. V dropped 2 bases and J dropped 1; count of bases not matched to a gene: 1. CDR3 nucleotide sequence: TGTGCCAGCAGTTTAGGGACTAGCGGTTCCTACGAGCAGTACTTC. It codes for CASSLGTSGSYEQYF.

The V and J genes are TRBV11-2 and TRBJ2-5, with TRBD1 matching over 11 bases. Germline trimming cut 4 bases from V and 5 bases from J; bases unmatched to any gene: 6. This CDR3 region has 15 residues. Germline CDR1 SGHAT, CDR2 FQNNGV. The CDR3 sequence is CASSSDRGRWETQYF. The CDR3 DNA is TGTGCCAGCAGCTCGGACAGGGGGCGCTGGGAGACCCAGTACTTC. The full variable domain, in which reference TRBV11-2 and TRBJ2-5 provide the parts outside the CDR3, is EAGVAQSPRYKIIEKRQSVAFWCNPISGHATLYWYQQILGQGPKLLIQFQNNGVVDDSQLPKDRFSAERLKGVDSTLKIQPAKLEDSAVYLCASSSDRGRWETQYFGPGTRLLVL.

The chain links TRBV10-3 to TRBJ2-7; 12 positions agree with TRBD1. CDR1 ENHRY and CDR2 SYGVKD come from the germline V gene. The CDR3 is made up of 18 amino acids. After removal of 8 bases from V and 2 bases from J, the junction contained 16 bases not matched to a gene. CDR3 loop: CAISPLGGTGGVPYEQYF. The CDR3 DNA follows: TGTGCCATCTCCCCTCTTGGGGGGACAGGGGGCGTTCCCTACGAGCAGTACTTC.

The chain uses TRBV19 and TRBJ2-5; TRBD2 matches at 10 bases. V was clipped by 6 bases and J by 3 bases; unmatched bases: 7. The germline CDR1 and CDR2 sequences are LNHDA and SQIVND (reference sequence). This CDR3 has 15 amino acids. CDR3 in amino acids: CASSSGLAKEETQYF. The CDR3 nucleotides read TGTGCCAGTAGCTCGGGACTAGCGAAGGAAGAGACCCAGTACTTC. Combining the CDR3 with reference TRBV19 and TRBJ2-5 gives the whole variable domain DGGITQSPKYLFRKEGQNVTLSCEQNLNHDAMYWYRQDPGQGLRLIYYSQIVNDFQKGDIAEGYSVSREKKESFPLTVTSAQKNPTAFYLCASSSGLAKEETQYFGPGTRLLVL.

J is TRBJ2-1 and V is TRBV6-6, with 12 positions matching TRBD2. CDR1 and CDR2 (germline): MNHNY, SVGAGI (reference sequence). The CDR3 loop spans 15 amino acids. Losses at the gene ends were 5 bases for V and 7 bases for J; bases not matched to a gene: 6. The CDR3 DNA follows: TGTGCCAGCAGTAAACTAGCGGGAGGAGAGAATGAGCAGTTCTTC. Translating it yields CASSKLAGGENEQFF.

The chain combines TRBV30 with TRBJ1-1; maybe TRBD1 (5 bases). V lost 1 base and J lost 4, with 10 bases in between. This CDR3 spans 13 amino acids. CDR1 GTSNPN and CDR2 SVGIG come from the germline V gene (reference sequence). This CDR3 reads CAWSEGRATEAFF. DNA of the CDR3: TGTGCCTGGAGTGAGGGCAGGGCCACTGAAGCTTTCTTT.

This chain links TRBV27 with TRBJ2-1; possibly TRBD2 for D (6 bases). The germline gives CDR1 MNHEY, CDR2 SMNVEV (reference sequence). Deletions cut 8 bases from V and 8 bases from J, with 19 bases between. The CDR3 has 14 amino acids. The CDR3 nucleotides read TGTGCCAGCCAACTAGCCGGGCTAAGAGATGAGCAGTTCTTC. Its protein is CASQLAGLRDEQFF.

V is TRBV9 and J is TRBJ2-1, with TRBD2 identical over 7 bases. V shed 0 bases and J 4 bases; nucleotides not matched to a gene: 4. This CDR3 is built from 15 residues. The germline V gene has CDR1 SGDLS and CDR2 YYNGEE. The CDR3 sequence is CASSVVGEGYNEQFF. As DNA, the CDR3 is TGTGCCAGCAGCGTAGTGGGGGAGGGTTACAATGAGCAGTTCTTC.

The genes are TRBV24-1 and TRBJ1-2, with TRBD1 matching 8 bases. The CDR3 has 15 residues. J lost 3 bases, V lost 4 bases, and 6 bases had no gene match. CDR1 and CDR2 from the germline V gene are KGHDR and SFDVKD. In DNA form, the CDR3 reads TGTGCCACCAGTGACCTGACAGGGGAGGACTATGGCTACACCTTC. As protein: CATSDLTGEDYGYTF.

This chain links TRBV28 with TRBJ1-6; no reliable D call. This CDR3 has 15 residues. CDR1 MDHEN and CDR2 SYDVKM come from the germline V gene. The V end lost 3 bases, the J end lost 6 bases, and 12 bases lay between the germline ends. The CDR3 loop is CASSFALSGNSPLHF. The CDR3 coding sequence is TGTGCCAGCAGTTTCGCCCTGAGTGGTAATTCACCCCTCCACTTT.

J is TRBJ2-3 and V is TRBV5-1; D is possibly TRBD2 (5 bases). Germline lookup yields CDR1 SGHRS and CDR2 YFSETQ. With 4 bases removed from V and 0 bases from J, the gap between germline ends came to 12 bases. CDR3 length equals 15 residues. DNA of the CDR3: TGCGCCAGCAGCCCCCTGCGGGCTAGCACAGATACGCAGTATTTT. As protein: CASSPLRASTDTQYF.

The J gene is TRBJ2-1, the V gene TRBV7-6, with TRBD2 matching over 8 bases. V shed 0 bases, J shed 8 bases, and the junction held 9 bases outside the gene matches. The CDR3 covers 16 residues. Germline lookup yields CDR1 SGHVS and CDR2 FNYEAQ. The CDR3 coding sequence is TGTGCCAGCAGCTTAGCTACAGCGGGAGTTATGGATGAGCAGTTCTTC. It yields the protein CASSLATAGVMDEQFF.

The CDR3 nucleotides read TGTGCCAGCAGCTTCCCGGGACTACTAGAGACCCAGTACTTC. It encodes CASSFPGLLETQYF. The rearrangement uses TRBV7-8 and TRBJ2-5; 7 bases align to TRBD2. Losses at the gene ends were 3 bases for V and 4 bases for J; bases not matched to a gene: 5. Germline loops: CDR1 SGHVS, CDR2 FQNEAQ. There are 14 residues in the CDR3.

This clone was observed once. The sample contains more than one DNA sequence encoding this CDR3. This chain links TRBV14 with TRBJ1-1, with D possibly TRBD1 on 6 matching bases. Trimming removed 0 bases from V and 5 bases from J, with 16 bases in between. Germline V gene data show CDR1 as SGHDN and CDR2 as FVKESK. CDR3 length: 16 amino acids. The CDR3 DNA follows: TGTGCCAGCAGCCAAGAAGGCAGGGGACGAGAGACTGAAGCTTTCTTT. It is translated as CASSQEGRGRETEAFF. Based on the CDR3 plus reference TRBV14 and TRBJ1-1, the full variable domain is EAGVTQFPSHSVIEKGQTVTLRCDPISGHDNLYWYRRVMGKEIKFLLHFVKESKQDESGMPNNRFLAERTGGTYSTLKVQPAELEDSGVYFCASSQEGRGRETEAFFGQGTRLTVV.

In this sample, this clone turned up once. The rearrangement uses TRBV19 and TRBJ2-2; D gene unclear. Trimming removed 1 base at V and 1 base at J, with 4 bases between. The CDR3 has 14 residues. From germline, CDR1 is LNHDA and CDR2 SQIVND (reference sequence). The CDR3 reads CASSIGRNTGELFF. CDR3 sequence (DNA): TGTGCCAGTAGTATAGGGAGGAACACCGGGGAGCTGTTTTTT.

The chain carries TRBV3-1 (or the pseudogene TRBV3-2) and TRBJ1-2; D is unresolved. Deletions cut 0 bases from V and 5 bases from J, with 16 bases between. From germline, CDR1 is LGHDT and CDR2 YNNKEL (reference sequence). The CDR3 covers 16 residues. In DNA, the CDR3 is TGTGCCAGCAGCCAAGATCGGCAGGCCTTACCGTATGGCTACACCTTC. Translated: CASSQDRQALPYGYTF.

The rearrangement uses TRBV28 and TRBJ2-1; D uncertain. Germline CDR1 and CDR2: MDHEN and SYDVKM. Deletions cut 7 bases from V and 3 bases from J, with 7 bases between. The CDR3 has 12 residues. CDR3 region: CASKALYNEQFF. CDR3 bases: TGTGCCAGCAAAGCTCTCTACAATGAGCAGTTCTTC. The whole variable domain, remainder taken from reference TRBV28 and TRBJ2-1, is DVKVTQSSRYLVKRTGEKVFLECVQDMDHENMFWYRQDPGLGLRLIYFSYDVKMKEKGDIPEGYSVSREKKERFSLILESASTNQTSMYLCASKALYNEQFFGPGTRLTVL.

The chain combines TRBV5-1 with TRBJ2-2; D uncertain. The CDR3 loop spans 15 amino acids. With 0 bases removed from V and 2 bases from J, the gap between germline ends came to 8 bases. The germline CDR1 and CDR2 sequences are SGHRS and YFSETQ. DNA of the CDR3: TGCGCCAGCAGCTTGGACGGCGGCAACACCGGGGAGCTGTTTTTT. Residues: CASSLDGGNTGELFF.

The chain has TRBV28 and TRBJ1-4; unclear D gene. This CDR3 has 13 residues. The V end lost 3 bases, the J end lost 8 bases, and 10 bases lay between the germline ends. Germline V lookup: CDR1 MDHEN, CDR2 SYDVKM. CDR3 nucleotide sequence: TGTGCCAGCAGTTTTCCCGCCGGGGAAAAACTGTTTTTT. This encodes CASSFPAGEKLFF.

This rearrangement joins TRBV4-1 to TRBJ2-1; D possibly corresponds to TRBD2 (6 bases). V lost 5 bases and J 3 bases, leaving 17 bases between the germline ends. The CDR3 spans 16 residues. The germline V gene encodes CDR1 MGHRA and CDR2 YSYEKL. The CDR3 spells CASSGVGRELYNEQFF. The CDR3 region has the DNA TGCGCCAGCAGCGGAGTGGGTCGGGAGCTCTACAATGAGCAGTTCTTC.